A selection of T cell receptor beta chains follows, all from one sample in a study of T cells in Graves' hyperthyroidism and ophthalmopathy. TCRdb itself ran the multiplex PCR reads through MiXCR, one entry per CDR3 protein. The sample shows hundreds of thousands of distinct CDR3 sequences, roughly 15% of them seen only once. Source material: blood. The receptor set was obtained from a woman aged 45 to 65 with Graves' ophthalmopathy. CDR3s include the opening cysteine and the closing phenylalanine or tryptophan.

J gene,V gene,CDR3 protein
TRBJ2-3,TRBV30,CAWCRSRPGQGIDTQYF
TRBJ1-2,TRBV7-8,CASSSVGYGYTF
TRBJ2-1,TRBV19,CASSPRQGATYNEQFF
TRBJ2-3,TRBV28,CASSFVDRDTQYF
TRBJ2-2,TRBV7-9,CASSFSTKLTNTGELFF
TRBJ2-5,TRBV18,CASSPAGTVQETQYF
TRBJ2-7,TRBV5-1,CASSGGLAGGEQYF
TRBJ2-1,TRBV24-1,CATSGDNQYNEQFF
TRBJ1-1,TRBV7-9,CASSLLGQTNTEAFF
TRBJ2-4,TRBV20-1,CSARDRTGLNIQYF
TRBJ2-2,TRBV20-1,CSARDDPMNTGELFF
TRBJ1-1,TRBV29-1,CSVGDPGTEAFF
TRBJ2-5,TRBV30,CAWSPSLAGVETQYF
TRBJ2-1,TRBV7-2,CASSQAGTSGYNEQFF
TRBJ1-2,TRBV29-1,CSVSIQGGYGYTF
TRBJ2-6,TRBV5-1,CASSLGGSGANVLTF
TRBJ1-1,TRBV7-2,CASSFPQGGVNTEAFF